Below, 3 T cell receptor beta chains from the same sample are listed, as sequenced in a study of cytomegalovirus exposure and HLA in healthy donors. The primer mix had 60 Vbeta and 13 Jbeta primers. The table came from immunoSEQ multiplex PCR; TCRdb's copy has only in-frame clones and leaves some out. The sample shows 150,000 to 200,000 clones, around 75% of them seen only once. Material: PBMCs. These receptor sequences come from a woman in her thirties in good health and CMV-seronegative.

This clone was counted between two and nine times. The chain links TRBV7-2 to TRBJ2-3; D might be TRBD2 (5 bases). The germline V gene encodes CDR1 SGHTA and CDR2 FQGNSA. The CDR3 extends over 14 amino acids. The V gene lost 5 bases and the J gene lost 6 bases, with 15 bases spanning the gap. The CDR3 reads CASSHSRVADTQYF. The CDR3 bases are TGTGCCAGCAGCCACTCGAGGGTGGCGGATACGCAGTATTTT.

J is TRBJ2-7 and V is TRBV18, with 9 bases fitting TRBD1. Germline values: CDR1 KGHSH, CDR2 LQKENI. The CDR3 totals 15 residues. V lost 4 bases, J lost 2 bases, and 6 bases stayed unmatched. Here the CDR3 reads CASSRRQGGTYEQYF. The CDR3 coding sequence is TGTGCCAGCTCACGCCGACAGGGGGGGACCTACGAGCAGTACTTC.

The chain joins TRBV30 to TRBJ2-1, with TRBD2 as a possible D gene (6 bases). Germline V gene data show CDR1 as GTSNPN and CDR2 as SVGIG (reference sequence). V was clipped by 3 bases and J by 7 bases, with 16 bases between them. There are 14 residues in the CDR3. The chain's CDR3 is CAWSAGTADNEQFF. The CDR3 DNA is TGTGCCTGGAGCGCCGGGACTGCTGATAATGAGCAGTTCTTC.